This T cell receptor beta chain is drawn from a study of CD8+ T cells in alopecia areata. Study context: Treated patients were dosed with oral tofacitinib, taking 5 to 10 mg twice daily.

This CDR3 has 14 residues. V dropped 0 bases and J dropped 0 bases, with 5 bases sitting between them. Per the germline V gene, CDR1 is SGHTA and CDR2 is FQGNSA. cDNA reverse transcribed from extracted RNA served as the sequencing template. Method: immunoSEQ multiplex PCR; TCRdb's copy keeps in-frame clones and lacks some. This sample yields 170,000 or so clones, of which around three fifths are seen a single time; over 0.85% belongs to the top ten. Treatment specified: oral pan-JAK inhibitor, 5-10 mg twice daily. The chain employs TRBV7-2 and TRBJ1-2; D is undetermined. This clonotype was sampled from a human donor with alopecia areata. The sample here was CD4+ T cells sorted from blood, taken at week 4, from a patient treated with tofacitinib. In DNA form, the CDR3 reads TGTGCCAGCAGCTTAGCGGTAGCTAACTATGGCTACACCTTC. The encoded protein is CASSLAVANYGYTF.